One sample yielded the 25 T cell receptor beta chains listed below, sequenced in a study of identifying expanded T cells in peripheral blood (dated by TCRdb to between 2018 and 2021). Library preparation employed the immunoSEQ multiplex PCR assay. TCRdb provides this immuneACCESS table in a form limited to in-frame rearrangements. Some clones are lacking; in checked studies, under half of them reflect an unresolved V gene, and why the rest are absent is not known. This sample comprises roughly 82,000 clones, roughly four fifths of them detected only once. Roughly 18% of the sample goes to the ten largest clones. Sequences were obtained from blood. The receptor set was obtained from a person aged 18 to 70 in good health.

The V call is TRBV7-9, the J call TRBJ2-3, with a possible D match to TRBD2 (5 bases). The CDR3 length is 15 residues. V was pared by 1 base and J by 2 bases, with 10 bases between. Germline lookup yields CDR1 SEHNR and CDR2 FQNEAQ (reference sequence). Here the CDR3 reads CASSLGLAVTDTQYF. DNA for the CDR3: TGTGCCAGCAGCTTAGGGCTAGCTGTCACAGATACGCAGTATTTT.

The chain uses TRBV5-1 and TRBJ2-1; D may be TRBD1 or TRBD2 (6 bases each). The CDR3 sequence is 15 residues long. Germline V gene data show CDR1 as SGHRS and CDR2 as YFSETQ. The germline V and J ends were trimmed by 0 bases and 7 bases, with 14 bases remaining between them. In DNA form, the CDR3 reads TGCGCCAGCAGCTTGGAGGGGGAGGAGTGGAATGAGCAGTTCTTC. Translated, it gives CASSLEGEEWNEQFF.

This clone has only a few counts. This chain connects TRBV9 to TRBJ2-2; D not resolved. Trimming removed 3 bases from V and 1 base from J, with 10 bases in between. Germline CDR1 is SGDLS and CDR2 is YYNGEE. The CDR3 is made up of 15 amino acids. The CDR3 sequence: CASSAWTENTGELFF. The CDR3 DNA reads as TGTGCCAGCAGCGCCTGGACCGAGAACACCGGGGAGCTGTTTTTT.

The rearrangement joins TRBV7-3 to TRBJ1-1; no definite D call. This CDR3 is built from 13 residues. V was clipped by 9 bases and J by 2 bases, with 13 bases between them. Germline CDR1 SGHTA, CDR2 FQGTGA. CDR3 residues: CASKRTQNTEAFF. As DNA, the CDR3 is TGTGCCAGTAAAAGAACTCAAAACACTGAAGCTTTCTTT.

CDR3 sequence reads: CASSSGTGYRETQYF. CDR3 DNA: TGTGCCAGCAGCTCTGGGACAGGGTATCGAGAGACCCAGTACTTC. The chain is built from TRBV5-8 and TRBJ2-5; 9 nucleotides align to TRBD1. Per germline, CDR1 SGHTS and CDR2 YDEGEE. The CDR3 loop spans 15 amino acids. Unmatched junction bases numbered 7, after V lost 3 bases and J lost 4 bases.

The chain employs TRBV29-1 and TRBJ2-7, with 8 bases fitting TRBD2. The CDR3 runs to 14 residues. Germline CDR1 and CDR2: SQVTM and ANQGSEA. J lost 7 bases, V lost 4 bases, and 12 bases had no gene match. The CDR3 DNA sequence: TGCAGCGTTGTGTCCGGGAGGGCCTTTGGGGAGCAGTACTTC. This translates into CSVVSGRAFGEQYF.

As concerns this clone: Other nucleotide sequences in the sample specify the same CDR3. The chain carries TRBV28 and TRBJ2-2; the match to TRBD1 covers 8 bases. The CDR3 spans 16 residues. V lost 6 bases to trimming and J lost 0 bases; unmatched junction nucleotides: 6. CDR1 is MDHEN and CDR2 is SYDVKM in the germline V gene. CDR3 protein: CASRSSDRANTGELFF. The CDR3 DNA sequence: TGTGCCAGCAGGAGCTCGGACAGGGCGAACACCGGGGAGCTGTTTTTT. The whole variable domain, remainder taken from reference TRBV28 and TRBJ2-2, is DVKVTQSSRYLVKRTGEKVFLECVQDMDHENMFWYRQDPGLGLRLIYFSYDVKMKEKGDIPEGYSVSREKKERFSLILESASTNQTSMYLCASRSSDRANTGELFFGEGSRLTVL.

V gene TRBV10-3 combines with J gene TRBJ1-5; D is possibly TRBD1 (6 bases). CDR3 length: 15 residues. In germline, CDR1 is ENHRY, CDR2 SYGVKD. The V end was cut by 2 bases, the J end by 1 base, with 9 bases between. This CDR3 reads CAISERDTSNQPQHF. CDR3 DNA sequence: TGTGCCATCAGTGAGCGGGACACAAGCAATCAGCCCCAGCATTTT.

The chain has TRBV5-1 and TRBJ2-7, with 7 bases aligning to TRBD2. The CDR3 sequence is 16 residues long. Looked up from germline, CDR1 is SGHRS and CDR2 is YFSETQ. J was trimmed by 6 bases and V by 3 bases; bases with no gene match: 15. The DNA for the CDR3 is TGCGCCAGCAGCTCGTTGGGACCGGGAGGTGGCGGCGAGCAGTACTTC. This translates into CASSSLGPGGGGEQYF.

This chain joins TRBV27 and TRBJ1-4, with D unclear. Trimming removed 6 bases at V and 1 base at J, with 9 bases between. Germline assignment: CDR1 MNHEY and CDR2 SMNVEV (reference sequence). The CDR3 has 14 amino acids. The CDR3 region is CASRTVGTNEKLFF. Here the CDR3 DNA reads TGTGCCAGCAGGACTGTGGGAACTAATGAAAAACTGTTTTTT.

The V gene is TRBV19, the J gene TRBJ2-5; D is unclear. The CDR3 has 13 amino acids. CDR1 is LNHDA and CDR2 is SQIVND in the germline V gene (reference sequence). The germline V and J ends were trimmed by 4 bases and 1 base, with 7 bases remaining between them. CDR3 sequence: CASSKTSQETQYF. CDR3 DNA sequence: TGTGCCAGTAGTAAAACTTCCCAAGAGACCCAGTACTTC.

This CDR3 is CASSSSRLVGLNEQFF. The CDR3 coding sequence is TGTGCCAGCAGCTCAAGTAGGCTAGTGGGGCTTAATGAGCAGTTCTTC. The chain employs TRBV7-8 and TRBJ2-1; D may be TRBD1 (5 bases). Germline CDR1 reads SGHVS; CDR2 reads FQNEAQ. Trimming left V 4 bases short and J 7 bases short, with 20 bases between. The CDR3 covers 16 residues.

This chain uses TRBV6-4 with TRBJ2-1; TRBD2 matches 13 bases. Trimming removed 0 bases from V and 4 bases from J; junction bases left unmatched: 15. Germline V gene sequence: CDR1 MRHNA, CDR2 SNTAGT. The CDR3 has 21 residues. The CDR3 loop is CASSDSILLTSGRRGYNEQFF. In DNA, the CDR3 is TGTGCCAGCAGTGACTCGATCCTTCTGACTAGCGGGAGGAGGGGGTACAATGAGCAGTTCTTC.

The chain is built from TRBV13 and TRBJ2-3, with TRBD2 matching over 15 bases. Trimming took 4 bases from V and 4 from J; bases not matched to a gene: 9. The CDR3 is 18 residues long. Germline V CDR1 and CDR2: PRHDT, FYEKMQ (reference sequence). The CDR3 loop is CASSWGLAGGPAADTQYF. In DNA, the CDR3 is TGTGCCAGCAGCTGGGGACTAGCGGGAGGTCCCGCTGCAGATACGCAGTATTTT.

The chain uses TRBV27 and TRBJ2-7, with D possibly matching TRBD2 (6 bases). The CDR3 has 15 amino acids. Looked up from germline, CDR1 is MNHEY and CDR2 is SMNVEV (reference sequence). The germline V and J ends were trimmed by 2 bases and 2 bases, with 13 bases remaining between them. The CDR3 coding sequence is TGTGCCAGCAGTTTAGTCCCTAGCGTTGCCTACGAGCAGTACTTC. Translation gives CASSLVPSVAYEQYF.

This rearrangement joins TRBV11-1 to TRBJ1-1, with D uncertain. Per germline, CDR1 SGHAT and CDR2 FQDESV (reference sequence). V shed 5 bases and J shed 7 bases, with 17 bases lying between them. The CDR3 length is 14 residues. CDR3 in amino acids: CASSPLFESGEAFF. DNA for the CDR3: TGTGCCAGCAGCCCCCTTTTTGAGAGCGGTGAAGCTTTCTTT.

This chain links TRBV6-5 with TRBJ2-7; 9 bases fit TRBD1. CDR1 and CDR2 (germline): MNHEY, SVGAGI. V was clipped by 5 bases and J by 6 bases; unmatched bases: 8. The CDR3 contains 14 residues. CDR3 nucleotide sequence: TGTGCCAGCAGTAAACAGGGGGCCGGGGGCGAGCAGTACTTC. It translates to CASSKQGAGGEQYF.

This chain uses TRBV5-1 with TRBJ2-2; perhaps TRBD2 as D (5 bases). Trimming shortened V by 2 bases and J by 6 bases, and 11 bases separated the two germline ends. Germline CDR1 reads SGHRS; CDR2 reads YFSETQ. This CDR3 contains 14 residues. CDR3 nucleotides: TGCGCCAGCAGCTTAAGGACTTCAGCCGGGGAGCTGTTTTTT. Encoded protein: CASSLRTSAGELFF.

V is TRBV28 and J is TRBJ2-3; 8 bases line up with TRBD1. The CDR3 extends over 17 amino acids. Germline V CDR1 and CDR2: MDHEN, SYDVKM. The V segment lost 8 bases and the J segment 2 bases; nucleotides outside the gene matches: 15. The CDR3 region has the DNA TGTGCCAGCTTCGTTAGACAGGGGTTGGGAAACACAGATACGCAGTATTTT. Translated, it gives CASFVRQGLGNTDTQYF.

V is TRBV7-2 and J is TRBJ2-3; 9 nucleotides match TRBD2. V was pared by 1 base and J by 6 bases, with 5 bases of the junction left unmatched. Germline lookup yields CDR1 SGHTA and CDR2 FQGNSA. There are 15 residues in the CDR3. Here the CDR3 DNA reads TGTGCCAGCAGCTTAGGCGGGGGGGCATCGGATACGCAGTATTTT. Its protein is CASSLGGGASDTQYF.

This chain uses TRBV7-3 with TRBJ2-2; 11 nucleotides align to TRBD2. The J segment lost 1 base and the V segment lost 6 bases, leaving 1 base of the junction unmatched. Looked up from germline, CDR1 is SGHTA and CDR2 is FQGTGA. The CDR3 is made up of 15 amino acids. For the CDR3, the DNA is TGTGCCAGCAGTCTAGCGGGAGGGAACACCGGGGAGCTGTTTTTT. Amino acid sequence: CASSLAGGNTGELFF.

In regard to this clone: One junction end does not reproduce the germline sequence, and a read error may be involved. The J gene is TRBJ2-2, the V gene TRBV7-7, with TRBD1 matching 12 bases. There are 16 residues in the CDR3. CDR1 and CDR2 (germline): SSHAT, FNYEAQ (reference sequence). The CDR3 loop reads CASSPGQGAGTGELFF. The CDR3 nucleotides are TGTGCTAGCAGCCCGGGACAGGGGGCAGGGACCGGGGAGCTGTTTTTT.

A note on this clone: Within the sample, other DNA sequences also encode this same CDR3. The chain combines TRBV7-2 with TRBJ1-3; 9 bases line up with TRBD1. Trimming at V came to 2 bases and at J to 4 bases, leaving 0 bases not matched to a gene. The length of the CDR3 is 14 residues. The germline V gene encodes CDR1 SGHTA and CDR2 FQGNSA. The CDR3 DNA is TGTGCCAGCAGCTTAACAGGGGGCGGAAACACCATATATTTT. Its translation is CASSLTGGGNTIYF.

This clone turned up a few times. The V call is TRBV28, the J call TRBJ1-2; no definite D call. The V gene lost 8 bases and the J gene lost 0 bases, with 13 bases spanning the gap. The CDR3 sequence is 14 residues long. Germline CDR1 reads MDHEN; CDR2 reads SYDVKM. This CDR3 reads CASSRVLANYGYTF. The CDR3 DNA is TGTGCCAGCTCTCGAGTGCTTGCTAACTATGGCTACACCTTC.

V usage is TRBV4-3 and J usage is TRBJ2-6; D is possibly TRBD1 or TRBD2 (6 bases each). The CDR3 is made up of 18 amino acids. Germline loops: CDR1 LGHNA, CDR2 YSLEER. V was trimmed by 4 bases and J by 2 bases, leaving 18 bases between them. This CDR3 reads CASSPLGGGDTGANVLTF. The CDR3 DNA follows: TGCGCCAGCAGCCCCTTGGGTGGAGGGGACACTGGGGCCAACGTCCTGACTTTC.